These 6 T cell receptor beta chains share one sample of origin, sequenced in a study of blood T cell repertoires in COVID-19. TCRdb's table, derived via immunoSEQ multiplex PCR, lists solely in-frame clones and lacks some. This sample has a few hundred thousand clones, with about 90% found just once. The sample taken for sequencing was PBMCs or T cells enriched from blood (not recorded which). The receptors derive from a woman aged 30 to 39 who had recovered from COVID-19.

The V call is TRBV19, the J call TRBJ2-7; TRBD2 aligns across 8 bases. CDR1 LNHDA and CDR2 SQIVND come from the germline V gene (reference sequence). The CDR3 contains 15 residues. J gave up 2 bases and V 5 bases, and 8 bases lay outside the gene matches. Written as DNA, the CDR3 is TGTGCCAGTAGTCCCGGGACTAGTGGAACCTACGAGCAGTACTTC. As protein: CASSPGTSGTYEQYF.

The sample holds a few counts of this clone. The chain joins TRBV24-1 to TRBJ2-5; TRBD2 matches 7 bases. V trimming: 3 bases; J trimming: 1 base; junction bases outside the gene matches: 4. Germline values: CDR1 KGHDR, CDR2 SFDVKD. This CDR3 region has 15 residues. The DNA for the CDR3 is TGTGCCACCAGTGATGGGGCTAGCGGCCAAGAGACCCAGTACTTC. Translated: CATSDGASGQETQYF.

V is TRBV11-2 and J is TRBJ1-1, with 7 bases identical to TRBD1. Trimming took 5 bases from V and 1 from J; bases not matched to a gene: 7. The V gene's germline CDR1 is SGHAT and CDR2 FQNNGV. The length of the CDR3 is 15 residues. CDR3 sequence reads: CASSQGTVTNTEAFF. DNA of the CDR3: TGTGCCAGCAGCCAAGGGACAGTGACGAACACTGAAGCTTTCTTT.

The chain has TRBV24-1 and TRBJ1-5; TRBD1 is a possible D gene (6 bases). The CDR3 runs 13 residues. CDR1 KGHDR and CDR2 SFDVKD come from the germline V gene. The V end was cut by 9 bases, the J end by 7 bases, with 15 bases between. The CDR3 coding sequence is TGTGCCACCGCGCGCGGGGGCGGGCAGCCCCAGCATTTT. Amino acid sequence: CATARGGGQPQHF.

This clone has just one count. This chain connects TRBV7-2 to TRBJ1-6; TRBD1 matches 10 bases. The CDR3 consists of 14 residues. Losses at the gene ends were 7 bases for V and 12 bases for J; bases not matched to a gene: 9. The germline V gene has CDR1 SGHTA and CDR2 FQGNSA. The CDR3, as DNA: TGTGCCAGCACCCGGGACAGGGGAGGGGGACCCCTCCACTTT. This encodes CASTRDRGGGPLHF.

This clone was recorded only once. CDR3 bases: TGTGCCAGCAGCCCCAATGTTTCCTATAATTCACCCCTCCACTTT. Residues: CASSPNVSYNSPLHF. V and J are TRBV13 and TRBJ1-6; D is undetermined. This CDR3 is 15 amino acids long. Germline CDR1 reads PRHDT; CDR2 reads FYEKMQ (reference sequence). Trimming cost V 5 bases and J 1 base, with 9 bases left between them.